This is a list of T cell receptor beta chains from one sample in a study of blood T cells in healthy people across ages. TCRdb reanalysed the 5' RACE reads using MiXCR and keeps one entry per CDR3 protein. The data contain over 600,000 distinct CDR3 sequences, about 47% of them singletons. The sequenced sample was blood. Receptors originate from an elderly man in good health. Both conserved end residues are part of each CDR3. The D gene is left open where the match is weak. Size is omitted from some rows. Given values are once, few, many or a class for expanded clones.

TGTGCCAGCAGCGTCCGAAGGGGCAATGAGCAGTTCTTC CASSVRRGNEQFF TRBJ2-1 few NA TRBV3-1
TGTGCCAGCAGCTTATTCCCAGATACGCAGTATTTT CASSLFPDTQYF TRBJ2-3 NA NA TRBV7-2
TGCGCCAGCAGCTTGGCGACGGGAGGCTACAATGAGCAGTTCTTC CASSLATGGYNEQFF TRBJ2-1 few TRBD2 TRBV5-1
TGTGCCAGCAGCTTTGGAGATCGCCGGAACACTGAAGCTTTCTTT CASSFGDRRNTEAFF TRBJ1-1 NA NA TRBV7-2
TGTGCCAGCGTCGTCGCGGTGGCCTCAGATACGCAGTATTTT CASVVAVASDTQYF TRBJ2-3 once NA TRBV7-9
TGTGCCAGCAGCCGGTTGGCTGGCCCCGAACGCAATGAGCAGTTCTTC CASSRLAGPERNEQFF TRBJ2-1 few NA TRBV27
TGCAGCGTTGAAGCGGGAGGAAGGGAGACCCAGTACTTC CSVEAGGRETQYF TRBJ2-5 few TRBD2 TRBV29-1
TGTGCCAGCAGCTTAGAACCCCCCGCAACACCTAGTACGCAGTATTTT CASSLEPPATPSTQYF TRBJ2-3 few NA TRBV7-2
TGTGCCAGCAGTTTAGCGGGCGGGGTCACAGATACGCAGTATTTT CASSLAGGVTDTQYF TRBJ2-3 many TRBD2 TRBV5-1
TGTGCCAGCAGCTGGGGACAGTCCTCCGCTTTCTTT CASSWGQSSAFF TRBJ1-1 few TRBD1 TRBV7-9
TGCGCCAGCAGCTCGCCGGGCGGATCCCAAGAGACCCAGTACTTC CASSSPGGSQETQYF TRBJ2-5 many NA TRBV5-1
TGCAGTGCTAGAGAAAATAGCGGGAGAGAAGAGACCCAGTACTTC CSARENSGREETQYF TRBJ2-5 few TRBD2 TRBV20-1
TGTGCCAGCAGCTTCGTTGTGGGGAGACCCTACGAGCAGTACTTC CASSFVVGRPYEQYF TRBJ2-7 many NA TRBV5-5
TGCAGTGCTCCGCGGGAAGGAGCGGGCCTTGAGCAGTACTTC CSAPREGAGLEQYF TRBJ2-5 NA NA TRBV20-1
TGCAGTGCTGTAGCGGGAGAGGAGACCCAGTACTTC CSAVAGEETQYF TRBJ2-5 few TRBD2 TRBV20-1
TGTGCCAGCACCCAGGTGACGGGAGCAAACGAGCAGTTCTTC CASTQVTGANEQFF TRBJ2-1 few NA TRBV7-9
TGTGCCAGCAGTTTAGCGGTAGGGAGGAACACTGAAGCTTTCTTT CASSLAVGRNTEAFF TRBJ1-1 NA NA TRBV12-3/TRBV12-4
TGTGCCAGCAGCCTTATTACTAGCGGGAGGGCCCAGGCTGAGCAGTTCTTC CASSLITSGRAQAEQFF TRBJ2-1 NA TRBD2 TRBV14
TGCAGTGCTAGGTTGTCGCTGCAAATCGGGGAGCTGTTTTTT CSARLSLQIGELFF TRBJ2-2 few NA TRBV20-1
TGTGCCAGCATCAGAAGACTGGGCTCCTACGAGCAGTACTTC CASIRRLGSYEQYF TRBJ2-7 NA NA TRBV6-2/TRBV6-3
TGTGCCAGCAGCCAAGATGCGCGTAGCTCCTATAATTCACCCCTCCACTTT CASSQDARSSYNSPLHF TRBJ1-6 once NA TRBV4-2
TGTGCCAGCAGTGCCCTGACTAGTTTGAGCGAGCAGTACTTC CASSALTSLSEQYF TRBJ2-7 many NA TRBV2